This TCR beta chain was sequenced during a study of blood T cell repertoires in COVID-19. Background on the study: Sources were T cells, B-cell-depleted T cells, or PBMCs; the material itself was cDNA or gDNA.

Repertoires were generated with immunoSEQ multiplex PCR, while TCRdb's copy carries only in-frame clones and drops some. Of more than 110,000 clones detected, about 75% appear once; the ten largest clones hold about 3.2%. There are 14 residues in the CDR3. Losses at the gene ends were 5 bases for V and 7 bases for J; bases not matched to a gene: 6. Germline CDR1 is SGHTA and CDR2 is FQGNSA. Clinical history reported by participants formed the basis on which cohorts were assigned. The V and J genes are TRBV7-2 and TRBJ1-5, with 9 bases aligning to TRBD1. Source material: PBMCs or T cells enriched from blood (not recorded which). The receptor's source is a woman between 45 and 65 years old who had recovered from COVID-19. The CDR3: CASSPGQGWQPQHF. CDR3 sequence (DNA): TGTGCCAGCAGCCCCGGACAGGGGTGGCAGCCCCAGCATTTT. Full variable domain (rest looked up from reference TRBV7-2 and TRBJ1-5): GAGVSQSPSNKVTEKGKDVELRCDPISGHTALYWYRQSLGQGLEFLIYFQGNSAPDKSGLPSDRFSAERTGGSVSTLTIQRTQQEDSAVYLCASSPGQGWQPQHFGDGTRLSIL.